Presented here are 2 T cell receptor beta chains from one specimen sequenced in a study of shared clonotypes between healthy human individuals. Profiling relied on immunoSEQ multiplex PCR, and the TCRdb table lists in-frame clones only, not all of them. The table has hundreds of thousands of clones, around three quarters seen once. Sequenced input: memory CD4+ T cells sorted from blood. The subset was: CD45RA-negative fraction. The receptor set was obtained from a woman in her 30s in good health.

The V call is TRBV28, the J call TRBJ1-3; D remains ambiguous. Trimming cost V 5 bases and J 0 bases, with 17 bases left between them. CDR1 MDHEN and CDR2 SYDVKM come from the germline V gene. CDR3 length equals 17 residues. In nucleotides, the CDR3 is TGTGCCAGCAGTCTCCCGTGGCGCGGCCTCTCTGGAAACACCATATATTTT. Amino acids: CASSLPWRGLSGNTIYF.

The V gene is TRBV6-5, the J gene TRBJ2-2; D is perhaps TRBD2 (6 bases). This CDR3 is 14 amino acids long. V gave up 6 bases and J gave up 2 bases, with 10 bases separating them. Germline loops: CDR1 MNHEY, CDR2 SVGAGI. In DNA form, the CDR3 reads TGTGCCAGCAGGTCCGGGACTAACACCGGGGAGCTGTTTTTT. It specifies CASRSGTNTGELFF.